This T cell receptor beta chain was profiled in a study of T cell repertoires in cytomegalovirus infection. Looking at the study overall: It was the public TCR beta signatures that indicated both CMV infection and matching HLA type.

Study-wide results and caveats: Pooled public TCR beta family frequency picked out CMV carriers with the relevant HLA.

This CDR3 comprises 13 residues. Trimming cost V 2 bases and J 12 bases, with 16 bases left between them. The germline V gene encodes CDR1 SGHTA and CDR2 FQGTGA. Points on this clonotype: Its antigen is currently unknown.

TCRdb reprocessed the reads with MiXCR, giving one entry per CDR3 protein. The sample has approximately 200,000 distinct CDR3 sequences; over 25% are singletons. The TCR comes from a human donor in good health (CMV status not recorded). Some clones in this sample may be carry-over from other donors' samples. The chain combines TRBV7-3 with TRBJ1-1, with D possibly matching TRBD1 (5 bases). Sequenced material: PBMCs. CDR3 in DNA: TGTGCCAGCAGCTTATCGGGACGTAGTGTGTCTTTCTTT. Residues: CASSLSGRSVSFF.